The 31 T cell receptor beta chains reported below all come from one sample, sequenced in a study of blood T cell repertoires in COVID-19. Profiled with immunoSEQ multiplex PCR; TCRdb holds only in-frame clones, not every one. The sample shows around 260,000 clones, around nine tenths of them seen only once. The sample taken for sequencing was peripheral blood. These receptors came from a woman between 65 and 79 years old with COVID-19, enrolled during active disease.

The chain recombines TRBV5-1 with TRBJ2-3; TRBD1 is a possible D gene (6 bases). Trimming took off 0 bases at V and 5 bases at J, with 10 bases between the two ends. The CDR3 length is 14 residues. Germline loops: CDR1 SGHRS, CDR2 YFSETQ. The CDR3 loop is CASSLGQVVDTQYF. In DNA form, the CDR3 reads TGCGCCAGCAGCTTGGGACAGGTAGTAGATACGCAGTATTTT.

This clone was seen a handful of times. The chain links TRBV7-2 to TRBJ2-5; TRBD2 might be the D (5 bases). V dropped 5 bases and J dropped 4 bases, with 14 bases sitting between them. Germline V gene lookup returns CDR1 SGHTA and CDR2 FQGNSA. The CDR3 spans 14 residues. This CDR3 reads CASSDRASRETQYF. The CDR3 DNA is TGTGCCAGCAGCGACCGGGCTAGCCGAGAGACCCAGTACTTC.

The chain carries TRBV7-3 and TRBJ2-1; 9 bases are a match to TRBD1. The length of the CDR3 is 16 residues. CDR1 is SGHTA and CDR2 is FQGTGA in the germline V gene. V lost 1 base, J lost 4 bases, and 5 bases stayed unmatched. CDR3 in amino acids: CASSLRAGQGYNEQFF. Written as DNA, the CDR3 is TGTGCCAGCAGCTTAAGGGCGGGACAGGGTTACAATGAGCAGTTCTTC.

This clone was seen more than once but under ten times. This chain joins TRBV3-1 (or the pseudogene TRBV3-2) and TRBJ1-1, with TRBD1 identical over 12 bases. The CDR3 runs to 14 residues. The V segment lost 4 bases and the J segment 10 bases; nucleotides outside the gene matches: 7. Germline V gene sequence: CDR1 LGHDT, CDR2 YNNKEL (reference sequence). The CDR3 bases are TGTGCCAGCAGCCTGAAGGGACAGGGGGCAGTAGCTTTCTTT. It specifies CASSLKGQGAVAFF.

The V and J genes are TRBV2 and TRBJ1-4; D perhaps matches TRBD1 (5 bases). CDR3 size: 14 residues. Trimming pared 2 bases from V and 8 bases from J, leaving 12 bases between. Per germline, CDR1 SNHLY and CDR2 FYNNEI. The CDR3 nucleotides are TGTGCCAGCAGTGAAAGGCAGGGAAGGGAAAAACTGTTTTTT. This codes for CASSERQGREKLFF.

This clone was picked up a small number of times. The chain links TRBV6-1 to TRBJ1-1; the D is unclear. The V and J ends lost 1 base and 3 bases respectively, with 12 bases between them. CDR3 length: 15 residues. Germline assignment: CDR1 MNHNS and CDR2 SASEGT. The CDR3 sequence: CASSEESARDTEAFF. The CDR3 coding sequence is TGTGCCAGCAGTGAAGAGAGCGCACGGGACACTGAAGCTTTCTTT.

This chain joins TRBV12-3 or TRBV12-4 and TRBJ1-1; no firm D call. V lost 3 bases and J lost 0, with 2 bases in between. The CDR3 covers 12 residues. Here the CDR3 reads CASSFVNTEAFF. CDR3 bases: TGTGCCAGCAGTTTCGTGAACACTGAAGCTTTCTTT.

The V call is TRBV5-1, the J call TRBJ1-1, with D tentatively TRBD1 (6 bases). CDR3 size: 14 residues. CDR1 and CDR2 (germline): SGHRS, YFSETQ. The V end lost 4 bases, the J end lost 0 bases, and 10 bases lay between the germline ends. DNA of the CDR3: TGCGCCAGCAGCCCGGGGACACTGAACACTGAAGCTTTCTTT. It specifies CASSPGTLNTEAFF.

The chain joins TRBV6-5 to TRBJ1-2; D remains unclear. The germline CDR1 and CDR2 sequences are MNHEY and SVGAGI. The CDR3 runs 13 residues. Trimming left V 4 bases short and J 8 bases short, with 14 bases between. The CDR3 DNA reads TGTGCCAGCAGTTCCGGGTTGTTGTACGGCTACACCTTC. Residues: CASSSGLLYGYTF.

This clone was recorded many times. The CDR3 DNA reads TGCGCCAGCAGCCGGACTAGCGGAGCCTACGAGCAGTACTTC. It specifies CASSRTSGAYEQYF. V and J are TRBV5-1 and TRBJ2-7, with 10 bases fitting TRBD2. The junction had 3 bases not matched to a gene; V was cut back by 4 bases and J by 2 bases. Germline V gives CDR1 SGHRS, CDR2 YFSETQ. CDR3 length equals 14 residues.

V usage is TRBV27 and J usage is TRBJ2-1; 9 bases match TRBD2. With V trimmed by 2 bases and J by 2 bases, 7 bases remained unmatched. Per germline, CDR1 MNHEY and CDR2 SMNVEV (reference sequence). This CDR3 has 17 residues. This CDR3 is CASSLSSGSATYNEQFF. As DNA, the CDR3 is TGTGCCAGCAGTTTAAGTAGCGGGAGTGCCACCTACAATGAGCAGTTCTTC.

This chain uses TRBV21-1 with TRBJ2-7; the table assigns TRBD2, which was not confirmed against the DNA. TRBV21-1 is classified as a pseudogene. This CDR3 is built from 16 residues. The CDR3 DNA follows: TGTGCCAGCAGGGTAGCGGGAGGTCCCTTTTTCTACGAGCAGTACTTC. Translating gives CASRVAGGPFFYEQYF.

The count of this clone is one. The V gene is TRBV2, the J gene TRBJ1-5, with D hard to call. The CDR3 consists of 12 residues. Germline V lookup: CDR1 SNHLY, CDR2 FYNNEI. Trimming cost V 8 bases and J 3 bases, with 8 bases left between them. CDR3 loop: CASHQDNQPQHF. The CDR3, as DNA: TGTGCCAGCCATCAGGACAATCAGCCCCAGCATTTT.

The V and J genes are TRBV11-3 and TRBJ2-1; 9 positions match TRBD2. Trimming took 1 base from V and 15 from J; bases not matched to a gene: 4. The CDR3 totals 12 residues. CDR1 and CDR2 (germline): SGHNT, YENEEA. The CDR3 DNA reads as TGTGCCAGCAGCTTAGTTGCGGGAGGGAGGTTCTTC. The encoded protein is CASSLVAGGRFF.

The chain employs TRBV27 and TRBJ1-5; D is ambiguous. Between the trimmed V and J ends, which lost 3 bases and 5 bases, there was a span of 8 bases. Germline lookup yields CDR1 MNHEY and CDR2 SMNVEV (reference sequence). This CDR3 is 13 amino acids long. CDR3: CASSFLQDQPQHF. CDR3 bases: TGTGCCAGCAGTTTCCTCCAGGATCAGCCCCAGCATTTT.

V is TRBV9 and J is TRBJ2-3; D is unresolved. V dropped 4 bases and J dropped 5 bases, with 17 bases sitting between them. The CDR3 sequence is 15 residues long. Germline loops: CDR1 SGDLS, CDR2 YYNGEE. CDR3 region: CASSNRRVPGDTQYF. The CDR3 DNA is TGTGCCAGCAGCAACCGCCGGGTCCCGGGAGATACGCAGTATTTT.

This chain uses TRBV20-1 with TRBJ2-3; D remains unclear. There are 11 residues in the CDR3. The germline gives CDR1 DFQATT, CDR2 SNEGSKA (reference sequence). Trimming stripped 3 bases from V and 7 bases from J, with 8 bases between. The CDR3 protein is CSARSKHTQYF. CDR3 sequence (DNA): TGCAGTGCTAGGAGTAAACATACGCAGTATTTT.

The chain carries TRBV28 and TRBJ2-5, with 9 bases aligning to TRBD1. The trim removed 5 bases at V and 2 bases at J, leaving 9 bases unmatched. The CDR3 consists of 16 residues. Germline CDR1 reads MDHEN; CDR2 reads SYDVKM. The CDR3 coding sequence is TGTGCCAGCAGTACCCCCGGACAGGGGTTTCAAGAGACCCAGTACTTC. Encoded protein: CASSTPGQGFQETQYF.

V and J are TRBV6-4 and TRBJ2-2, with 7 positions matching TRBD2. Germline CDR1 is MRHNA and CDR2 is SNTAGT. The CDR3 length is 13 residues. The ends lost 5 bases at V and 6 bases at J; junction bases unmatched: 3. The CDR3 here is CASSPLASGELFF. CDR3 nucleotide sequence: TGTGCCAGCAGTCCACTAGCGTCCGGGGAGCTGTTTTTT.

The V gene is TRBV28, the J gene TRBJ1-2; 10 bases are a match to TRBD1. This CDR3 has 15 residues. After removal of 6 bases from V and 5 bases from J, the junction contained 9 bases not matched to a gene. Germline V gene lookup returns CDR1 MDHEN and CDR2 SYDVKM. CDR3 region: CASRETGGEDYGYTF. CDR3 nucleotides: TGTGCCAGCAGGGAGACAGGGGGCGAGGATTATGGCTACACCTTC.

About this clone: It is likely a read error, because the conserved phenylalanine at the end of the CDR3 is missing. No DNA is shown, since the ends of the CDR3 on it are uncertain; the CDR3 is the one TCRdb lists. This chain links TRBV30 with TRBJ1-2. Germline V gene lookup returns CDR1 GTSNPN and CDR2 SVGIG (reference sequence). The CDR3 region is 10 residues in length, termini included. This chain's CDR3 is CAWSRQALVY.

This sequence joins TRBV11-3 and TRBJ2-7, with a possible D match to TRBD1 (6 bases). With 7 bases removed from V and 4 bases from J, the gap between germline ends came to 14 bases. This CDR3 spans 13 amino acids. Germline CDR1 and CDR2: SGHNT and YENEEA. The CDR3 nucleotides read TGTGCCAGCACGTCCCGGGACACTTACGAGCAGTACTTC. Its translation: CASTSRDTYEQYF. The full variable domain, rest sourced from reference TRBV11-3 and TRBJ2-7, is EAGVVQSPRYKIIEKKQPVAFWCNPISGHNTLYWYLQNLGQGPELLIRYENEEAVDDSQLPKDRFSAERLKGVDSTLKIQPAELGDSAVYLCASTSRDTYEQYFGPGTRLTVT.

This chain links TRBV12-3 or TRBV12-4 with TRBJ1-2; D unclear. V was cut by 6 bases and J by 4 bases, with 12 bases left in between. There are 13 residues in the CDR3. The CDR3 here is CASRTQISYGYTF. The CDR3 coding sequence is TGTGCCAGCAGGACACAGATTTCCTATGGCTACACCTTC.

The CDR3 DNA follows: TGTGCCAGCTCACGGACTAGCGGGAGGAAAAGCGGCACCGGGGAGCTGTTTTTT. This encodes CASSRTSGRKSGTGELFF. The genes are TRBV18 and TRBJ2-2; 14 positions match TRBD2. The CDR3 is made up of 18 amino acids. Germline CDR1 is KGHSH and CDR2 is LQKENI. V trimming: 4 bases; J trimming: 4 bases; junction bases outside the gene matches: 8.

V is TRBV24-1 and J is TRBJ2-3, with D perhaps matching TRBD2 (6 bases). The CDR3 sequence is 20 residues long. Per the germline V gene, CDR1 is KGHDR and CDR2 is SFDVKD. V lost 1 base and J 2 bases, leaving 24 bases between the germline ends. CDR3 protein: CATSDFSPAGRNGITDTQYF. The CDR3 coding sequence is TGTGCCACCAGTGATTTCTCGCCTGCGGGAAGGAACGGAATCACAGATACGCAGTATTTT.

The V call is TRBV28, the J call TRBJ1-2; D unclear. The CDR3 spans 13 residues. Between the trimmed V and J ends, which lost 10 bases and 0 bases, there was a span of 12 bases. The germline V gene encodes CDR1 MDHEN and CDR2 SYDVKM. Here the CDR3 DNA reads TGTGCCACCTGCAGGTATACTAACTATGGCTACACCTTC. Its protein product is CATCRYTNYGYTF.

The chain has TRBV19 and TRBJ1-2; 9 positions match TRBD1. The CDR3 extends over 15 amino acids. Germline V lookup: CDR1 LNHDA, CDR2 SQIVND (reference sequence). Trimming took 3 bases from V and 5 from J; bases not matched to a gene: 7. The CDR3 sequence: CASSISGQGEYGYTF. The CDR3 coding sequence is TGTGCCAGTAGTATTTCGGGACAGGGCGAATATGGCTACACCTTC.

V gene TRBV5-1 combines with J gene TRBJ2-1, with D unresolved. V lost 3 bases and J lost 4, with 17 bases in between. The CDR3 extends over 16 amino acids. Germline CDR1 is SGHRS and CDR2 is YFSETQ. The CDR3 sequence: CASSYGGADRYNEQFF. The CDR3 DNA reads as TGCGCCAGCAGCTACGGCGGCGCAGATCGATACAATGAGCAGTTCTTC. The full variable domain, its missing parts supplied by reference TRBV5-1 and TRBJ2-1, is KAGVTQTPRYLIKTRGQQVTLSCSPISGHRSVSWYQQTPGQGLQFLFEYFSETQRNKGNFPGRFSGRQFSNSRSEMNVSTLELGDSALYLCASSYGGADRYNEQFFGPGTRLTVL.

J is TRBJ1-6 and V is TRBV27, with D possibly TRBD1 on 6 matching bases. V shed 3 bases and J shed 5 bases, with 8 bases lying between them. The CDR3 loop spans 14 amino acids. Germline CDR1 and CDR2: MNHEY and SMNVEV (reference sequence). CDR3 region: CASSFAGDNSPLHF. CDR3 in DNA: TGTGCCAGCAGTTTCGCAGGGGATAATTCACCCCTCCACTTT.

The CDR3 DNA sequence: TGTGCCCGCCGCGTCGCTTTCGGGGCACTCGCGGGCGGGGGCGCTGGGGCCAACGTCCTGACTTTC. It translates to CARRVAFGALAGGGAGANVLTF. This rearrangement joins TRBV9 to TRBJ2-6, with a possible D match to TRBD2 (7 bases). The CDR3 is made up of 22 amino acids. Germline lookup yields CDR1 SGDLS and CDR2 YYNGEE. Deletions cut 10 bases from V and 2 bases from J, with 37 bases between.

This chain joins TRBV15 and TRBJ1-5; 7 bases agree with TRBD1. Germline-derived CDR1 and CDR2 are LNHNV and YYDKDF (reference sequence). V lost 0 bases to trimming and J lost 6 bases; unmatched junction nucleotides: 5. This CDR3 spans 15 amino acids. CDR3 amino acids: CATSREETGFQPQHF. Here the CDR3 DNA reads TGTGCCACCAGCAGAGAGGAGACAGGGTTTCAGCCCCAGCATTTT.